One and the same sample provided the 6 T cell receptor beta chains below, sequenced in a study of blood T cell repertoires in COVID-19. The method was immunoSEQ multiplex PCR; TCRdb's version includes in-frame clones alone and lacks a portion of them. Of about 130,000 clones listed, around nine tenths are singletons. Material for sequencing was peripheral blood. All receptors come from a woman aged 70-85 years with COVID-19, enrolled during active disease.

Written as DNA, the CDR3 is TGTGCCAGCAGTTACCAACAACGGGGGGCCGAGCAGTACTTC. Its translation: CASSYQQRGAEQYF. V and J are TRBV6-6 and TRBJ2-7; possibly TRBD2 for D (7 bases). The CDR3 sequence is 14 residues long. Trimming removed 2 bases at V and 6 bases at J, with 14 bases between. Germline V gene sequence: CDR1 MNHNY, CDR2 SVGAGI (reference sequence).

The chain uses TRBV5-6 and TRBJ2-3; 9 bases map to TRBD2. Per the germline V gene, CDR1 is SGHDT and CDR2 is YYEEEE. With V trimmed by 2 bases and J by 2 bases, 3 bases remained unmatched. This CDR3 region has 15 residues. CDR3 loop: CASSFAGGNTDTQYF. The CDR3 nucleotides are TGTGCCAGCAGCTTTGCGGGGGGGAACACAGATACGCAGTATTTT. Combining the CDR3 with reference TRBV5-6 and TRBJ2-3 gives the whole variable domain DAGVTQSPTHLIKTRGQQVTLRCSPKSGHDTVSWYQQALGQGPQFIFQYYEEEERQRGNFPDRFSGHQFPNYSSELNVNALLLGDSALYLCASSFAGGNTDTQYFGPGTRLTVL.

CDR3 residues: CASSFYVDTSSTGELFF. CDR3 in DNA: TGTGCCAGCAGCTTTTATGTGGACACAAGCTCGACCGGGGAGCTGTTTTTT. This rearrangement joins TRBV11-3 to TRBJ2-2; D perhaps matches TRBD1 (5 bases). The germline V gene encodes CDR1 SGHNT and CDR2 YENEEA. This CDR3 spans 17 amino acids. V was pared by 3 bases and J by 5 bases, with 19 bases between.

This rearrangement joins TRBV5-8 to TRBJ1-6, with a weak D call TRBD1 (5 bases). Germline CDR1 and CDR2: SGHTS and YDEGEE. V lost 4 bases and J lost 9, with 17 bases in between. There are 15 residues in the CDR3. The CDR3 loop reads CASSRGGGIASPLHF. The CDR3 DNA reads TGTGCCAGCAGCCGGGGCGGGGGGATTGCTTCACCCCTCCACTTT.

The DNA of the CDR3 is TGTGCCAGCACCAGGGGGGCCACCGACGGGGTCGAGCAGTACTTC. Translation: CASTRGATDGVEQYF. This rearrangement joins TRBV6-5 to TRBJ2-7; D possibly corresponds to TRBD1 (7 bases). V lost 7 bases, J lost 6 bases, and 22 bases lay in between. The CDR3 consists of 15 residues. Germline lookup yields CDR1 MNHEY and CDR2 SVGAGI.

The CDR3 is CASSRRTSGGIFTDTQYF. The CDR3, as DNA: TGTGCCAGCAGCCGCCGGACTAGCGGGGGGATATTCACAGATACGCAGTATTTT. The chain carries TRBV3-1 (or the pseudogene TRBV3-2) and TRBJ2-3, with 14 bases aligning to TRBD2. Per the germline V gene, CDR1 is LGHDT and CDR2 is YNNKEL (reference sequence). The V segment lost 4 bases and the J segment 2 bases; nucleotides outside the gene matches: 8. The CDR3 sequence is 18 residues long.